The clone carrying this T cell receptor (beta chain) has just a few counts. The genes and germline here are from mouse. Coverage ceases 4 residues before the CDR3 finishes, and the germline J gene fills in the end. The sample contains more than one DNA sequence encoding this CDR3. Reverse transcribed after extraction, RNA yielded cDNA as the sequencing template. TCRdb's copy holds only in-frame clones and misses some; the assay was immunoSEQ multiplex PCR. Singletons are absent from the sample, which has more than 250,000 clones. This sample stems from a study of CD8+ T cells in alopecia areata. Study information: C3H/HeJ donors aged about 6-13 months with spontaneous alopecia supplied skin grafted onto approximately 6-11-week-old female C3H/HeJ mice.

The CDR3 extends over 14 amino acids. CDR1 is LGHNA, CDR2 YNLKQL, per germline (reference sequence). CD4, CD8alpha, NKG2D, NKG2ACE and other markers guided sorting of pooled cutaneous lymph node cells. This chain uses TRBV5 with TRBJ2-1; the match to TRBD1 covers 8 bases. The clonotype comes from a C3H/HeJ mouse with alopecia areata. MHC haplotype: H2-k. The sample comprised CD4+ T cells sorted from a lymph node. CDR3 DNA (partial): TGTGCCAGCAGCCCCGGACAGGGTGGAGCT. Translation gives CASSPGQGGA. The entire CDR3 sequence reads CASSPGQGGAEQFF.